This TCR beta chain was recovered during a study of human CD8 memory T cell subsets. Findings of the study overall: The stem-like memory and precursor exhausted T cell populations displayed similarly high diversity, which was not the case for effector memory cells.

Investigators built TCR beta libraries using UMI-labeled 5' RACE. TCRdb re-called the 5' RACE reads and catalogs CDR3 proteins one per entry, DNA excluded. Its table records under 11,000 distinct CDR3 sequences. Buffy coats that had been collected from healthy donors served as the PBMC source. A negative magnetic separation step was used to enrich total CD8+ T cells. About this clonotype: As yet, its antigen is unknown.

Germline V gives CDR1 DFQATT, CDR2 SNEGSKA (reference sequence). The CDR3 is 12 residues long. V gene TRBV20-1 combines with J gene TRBJ1-4. Sequencing was performed on CD8+ T cells from PBMCs. This sequence originates from a human donor in good health. This CDR3 reads CSARDSGEKLFF.